The clone carrying this TCR beta chain was found many times. Its cognate antigen is unknown. This sample is part of a study of early T cells in non-severe SARS-CoV-2 infection. Study details: Unpaired chains resulted from sequencing bulk RNA of unsorted whole blood.

Study results and limitations: Private and CD4 specificities were missed by VDJdb matching, which favored anti-spike CD8 responses.

Unmatched junction bases numbered 9, after V lost 5 bases and J lost 2 bases. CDR3 length: 16 residues. Germline V gene lookup returns CDR1 SNHLY and CDR2 FYNNEI. Unique molecular identifiers were attached to individual cDNA molecules. TCRdb re-called the 5' RACE reads with MiXCR, one entry per CDR3 protein. The sample yields 87,000 or so distinct CDR3 sequences, approximately 13% seen once. This chain uses TRBV2 with TRBJ2-3; 8 bases agree with TRBD2. The sequenced sample was whole blood. The sequence derives from an adult who was a healthcare worker with PCR-confirmed SARS-CoV-2 infection or an uninfected control (not recorded which). The DNA for the CDR3 is TGTGCCAGCAGTAAGGGTCTAGCGGGTTTCACAGATACGCAGTATTTT. This sequence encodes CASSKGLAGFTDTQYF.